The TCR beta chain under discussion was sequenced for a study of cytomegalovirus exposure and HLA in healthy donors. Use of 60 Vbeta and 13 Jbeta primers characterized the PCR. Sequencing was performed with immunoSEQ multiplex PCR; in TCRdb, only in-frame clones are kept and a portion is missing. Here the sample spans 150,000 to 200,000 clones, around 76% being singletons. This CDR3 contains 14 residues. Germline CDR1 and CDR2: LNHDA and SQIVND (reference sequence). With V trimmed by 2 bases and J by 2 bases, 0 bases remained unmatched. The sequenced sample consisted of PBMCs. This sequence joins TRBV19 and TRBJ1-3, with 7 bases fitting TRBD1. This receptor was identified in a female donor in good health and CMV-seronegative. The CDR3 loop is CASSIQGAGNTIYF. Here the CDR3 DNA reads TGTGCCAGTAGTATACAGGGGGCTGGAAACACCATATATTTT.